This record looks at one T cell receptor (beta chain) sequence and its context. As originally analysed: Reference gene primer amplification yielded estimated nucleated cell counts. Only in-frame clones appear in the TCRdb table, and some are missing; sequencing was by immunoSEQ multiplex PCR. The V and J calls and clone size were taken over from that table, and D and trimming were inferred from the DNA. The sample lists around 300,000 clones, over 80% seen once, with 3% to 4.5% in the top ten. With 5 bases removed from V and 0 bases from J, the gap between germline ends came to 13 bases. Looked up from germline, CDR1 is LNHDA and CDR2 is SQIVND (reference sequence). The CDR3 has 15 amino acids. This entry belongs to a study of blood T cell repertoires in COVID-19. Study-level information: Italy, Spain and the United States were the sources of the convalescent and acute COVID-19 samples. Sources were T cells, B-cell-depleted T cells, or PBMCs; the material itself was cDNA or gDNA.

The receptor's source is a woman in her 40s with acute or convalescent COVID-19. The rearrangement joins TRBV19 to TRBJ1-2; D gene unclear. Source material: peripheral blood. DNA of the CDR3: TGTGCCAGTAGTTTTAGACGGGAAGCTAACTATGGCTACACCTTC. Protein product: CASSFRREANYGYTF.